The 21 T cell receptor beta chains given below trace back to one sample, sequenced in a study of identical twins. TCRdb passed the 5' RACE reads through MiXCR, listing each CDR3 protein once. The table shows fewer than 800,000 distinct CDR3 sequences, with around 7.4% occurring only once. These data also formed part of another study, on yellow fever vaccine responses in identical twins.

The sample taken for sequencing was PBMCs. Source of these receptors: a woman aged 18-35 years in good health.

This clonotype was seen only a few times. The chain employs TRBV7-9 and TRBJ2-1, with 13 bases identical to TRBD2. Trimming took 5 bases from V and 10 from J; bases not matched to a gene: 8. Germline lookup yields CDR1 SEHNR and CDR2 FQNEAQ (reference sequence). The CDR3 length is 15 residues. The CDR3 reads CASSLRTSGSVEQFF. CDR3 bases: TGTGCCAGCAGCCTGAGGACTAGCGGGAGCGTGGAGCAGTTCTTC.

This CDR3 is CAGVMGGSIYNEQFF. CDR3 nucleotides: TGTGCCGGGGTGATGGGCGGGAGTATCTACAATGAGCAGTTCTTC. The rearrangement uses TRBV7-9 and TRBJ2-1, with 7 bases that match TRBD2. The CDR3 sequence is 15 residues long. Germline loops: CDR1 SEHNR, CDR2 FQNEAQ (reference sequence). Germline trimming cut 11 bases from V and 3 bases from J; bases unmatched to any gene: 13.

This clonotype was observed a handful of times. The chain recombines TRBV20-1 with TRBJ2-4; no reliable D call. V was shortened by 4 bases and J by 2 bases, with 0 bases between the two germline ends. Looked up from germline, CDR1 is DFQATT and CDR2 is SNEGSKA (reference sequence). The CDR3 extends over 10 amino acids. The DNA for the CDR3 is TGCAGTGCTACCAAAAACATTCAGTACTTC. Translating gives CSATKNIQYF.

This sequence joins TRBV21-1 and TRBJ2-1. TRBV21-1 is tagged as a pseudogene. The CDR3 contains 15 residues. The CDR3 region is CASSKRCLEEDEQFF. CDR3 DNA: TGTGCCAGCAGCAAAAGATGTCTCGAAGAGGATGAGCAGTTCTTC.

The chain combines TRBV20-1 with TRBJ2-3; 8 bases fit TRBD2. The CDR3 consists of 13 residues. Germline CDR1 and CDR2: DFQATT and SNEGSKA (reference sequence). Trimming cost V 8 bases and J 0 bases; bases outside gene matches: 4. The CDR3 here is CSFSGTSTDTQYF. The CDR3 DNA reads as TGCAGTTTTAGCGGGACTAGCACAGATACGCAGTATTTT.

This clonotype was detected many times. The CDR3: CSAGLRGSGRNTIYF. The CDR3, as DNA: TGCAGTGCTGGCCTCAGGGGGTCTGGGAGGAACACCATATATTTT. The chain joins TRBV20-1 to TRBJ1-3; 7 bases line up with TRBD1. The germline gives CDR1 DFQATT, CDR2 SNEGSKA (reference sequence). V gave up 5 bases and J gave up 7 bases; unmatched junction bases: 14. This CDR3 is built from 15 residues.

The sample holds a few counts of this clonotype. The genes are TRBV12-3 or TRBV12-4 and TRBJ2-7, with a possible D match to TRBD1 (5 bases). The CDR3 extends over 14 amino acids. V lost 3 bases, J lost 2 bases, and 11 bases lay in between. The DNA for the CDR3 is TGTGCCAGCAGTTTGGCAGGGCGAACCTACGAGCAGTACGTC. Translating it yields CASSLAGRTYEQYV.

This clonotype was counted only a few times. V is TRBV20-1 and J is TRBJ1-5; D is undetermined. The CDR3 totals 14 residues. Germline V gives CDR1 DFQATT, CDR2 SNEGSKA (reference sequence). Between the trimmed V and J ends, which lost 1 base and 4 bases, there was a span of 11 bases. CDR3 sequence: CSARATALNQPQHF. For the CDR3, the DNA is TGCAGTGCTAGAGCCACAGCGTTGAATCAGCCCCAGCATTTT.

The J gene is TRBJ1-1, the V gene TRBV5-1, with 9 nucleotides matching TRBD1. V gave up 4 bases and J gave up 3 bases; unmatched junction bases: 7. The CDR3 runs 15 residues. CDR1 and CDR2 from the germline V gene are SGHRS and YFSETQ. CDR3 residues: CASSNRTGVDTEAFF. CDR3 sequence (DNA): TGCGCCAGCAGCAACAGGACAGGGGTCGACACTGAAGCTTTCTTT.

This clonotype occurred many times. The chain has TRBV28 and TRBJ1-6; D remains unclear. This CDR3 is built from 17 residues. V was pared by 3 bases and J by 6 bases, with 18 bases between. Germline lookup yields CDR1 MDHEN and CDR2 SYDVKM. CDR3 residues: CASSFGGVREGNSPLHF. The DNA of the CDR3 is TGTGCCAGCAGTTTTGGTGGGGTGAGGGAGGGTAATTCACCCCTCCACTTT.

This clonotype was observed many times. The V gene is TRBV15, the J gene TRBJ2-7; tentatively, D is TRBD1 (7 bases). Trimming pared 2 bases from V and 2 bases from J, leaving 25 bases between. The CDR3 runs to 19 residues. Germline lookup yields CDR1 LNHNV and CDR2 YYDKDF (reference sequence). CDR3 DNA sequence: TGTGCCACCAGCAGAACTCAGGGGGGTTTCATGGGGCCAACCTACGAGCAGTACTTC. This translates into CATSRTQGGFMGPTYEQYF.

The V call is TRBV28, the J call TRBJ2-3; no clear D gene. Trimming cost V 8 bases and J 2 bases, with 11 bases left between them. The germline V gene has CDR1 MDHEN and CDR2 SYDVKM. This CDR3 has 13 amino acids. The CDR3, as DNA: TGTGCCAGCCTCGACGGGTTCACAGATACGCAGTATTTT. It yields the protein CASLDGFTDTQYF.

This clonotype was picked up many times. The chain recombines TRBV2 with TRBJ1-5; D is ambiguous. V shed 0 bases and J shed 0 bases, with 9 bases lying between them. This CDR3 is built from 16 residues. The V gene's germline CDR1 is SNHLY and CDR2 FYNNEI. The CDR3 DNA follows: TGTGCCAGCAGTGAAGCGGAAAGATATAGCAATCAGCCCCAGCATTTT. Encoded protein: CASSEAERYSNQPQHF.

This clonotype came up many times. The V call is TRBV29-1, the J call TRBJ2-1, with 9 bases matching TRBD1. CDR3 length equals 14 residues. CDR1 and CDR2 (germline): SQVTM, ANQGSEA. V lost 7 bases, J lost 7 bases, and 11 bases stayed unmatched. The CDR3 coding sequence is TGCAGCGCAGGGGGGGACAGGGTCTCGAATGAGCAGTTCTTC. Translated: CSAGGDRVSNEQFF.

At least ten counts were recorded for this clonotype. This chain connects TRBV20-1 to TRBJ2-7; tentative D call: TRBD2 (5 bases). Germline-derived CDR1 and CDR2 are DFQATT and SNEGSKA (reference sequence). The ends were cut back, 1 base at V and 5 bases at J, with 12 bases in the middle. This CDR3 is built from 13 residues. The CDR3 coding sequence is TGCAGTGCTAGAGCCGGGGTCTCGAACGAGCAGTACTTC. The encoded protein is CSARAGVSNEQYF.

This clonotype was found many times. The J gene is TRBJ2-1, the V gene TRBV12-3 or TRBV12-4, with 14 positions matching TRBD2. The CDR3 is made up of 20 amino acids. V was pared by 5 bases and J by 0 bases, with 12 bases of the junction left unmatched. The CDR3 nucleotides read TGTGCCAGCAGTCGCCCCGGACTAGCGGGAGGTCCCAGCTCCTACAATGAGCAGTTCTTC. Translation: CASSRPGLAGGPSSYNEQFF.

The chain carries TRBV4-1 and TRBJ2-1; 7 positions match TRBD1. J lost 2 bases, V lost 4 bases, and 17 bases had no gene match. Germline CDR1 is MGHRA and CDR2 is YSYEKL. The CDR3 has 19 amino acids. The CDR3 sequence: CASSLGQDGPAGPYNEQFF. DNA for the CDR3: TGCGCCAGCAGCCTTGGACAGGACGGGCCTGCGGGTCCCTACAATGAGCAGTTCTTC.

This clonotype was seen a handful of times. The V call is TRBV12-3 or TRBV12-4, the J call TRBJ2-2; TRBD2 agrees at 7 bases. Trimming took 5 bases from V and 3 from J; bases not matched to a gene: 9. The CDR3 spans 16 residues. Here the CDR3 reads CASSIAGTTHTGELFF. The CDR3 coding sequence is TGTGCCAGCAGTATCGCCGGGACTACCCACACCGGGGAGCTGTTTTTT.

The chain joins TRBV6-1 to TRBJ1-2; unclear D gene. Germline CDR1 and CDR2: MNHNS and SASEGT. With 6 bases removed from V and 5 bases from J, the gap between germline ends came to 13 bases. This CDR3 spans 13 amino acids. The CDR3 DNA follows: TGTGCCAGCAGCATAACTACCCCTTATGGCTACACCTTC. It translates to CASSITTPYGYTF.

This clonotype came up a few times. Just one base apart from a much larger clone, this may be a read error. The chain has TRBV5-6 and TRBJ2-1; D call uncertain. V was pared by 3 bases and J by 4 bases, with 5 bases between. CDR3 size: 12 residues. CDR1 and CDR2 from the germline V gene are SGHDT and YYEEEE. The CDR3 protein is CASSWEYNEQFF. The DNA for the CDR3 is TGTGCCAGCAGCTGGGAATACAATGAGCAGTTCTTC.

The chain recombines TRBV4-1 with TRBJ2-3; either TRBD1 or TRBD2 may fit D (5 bases each). This CDR3 contains 16 residues. V lost 2 bases, J lost 2 bases, and 14 bases lay in between. Germline V lookup: CDR1 MGHRA, CDR2 YSYEKL. The CDR3 reads CASSQLRVGVTDTQYF. CDR3 DNA sequence: TGCGCCAGCAGCCAACTGAGGGTAGGGGTCACAGATACGCAGTATTTT.